This T cell receptor beta chain appears in the sequencing data of a study of Graves' ophthalmopathy and Graves' hyperthyroidism. Study information: Peripheral blood was collected at initial diagnosis, before any treatment.

Pregnancy or lactation, uncontrolled infections and other autoimmune diseases were grounds for excluding patients. Transcripts of RNA were the source for amplifying TCR beta CDR3 regions. Second-round multiplex PCR came after first-round RT-PCR with HTBI primers. TCRdb used MiXCR to reprocess the multiplex PCR reads, holding one entry per CDR3 protein. In the table there are roughly 400,000 distinct CDR3 sequences, about 17% of which are singletons. This clonotype was picked up many times. Germline V lookup: CDR1 MNHEY, CDR2 SVGAGI. This CDR3 region has 15 residues. Trimming at V came to 7 bases and at J to 3 bases, leaving 8 bases not matched to a gene.

The receptor was isolated from a woman between 18 and 29 years old with Graves' ophthalmopathy. The chain carries TRBV6-5 and TRBJ2-7; 11 bases agree with TRBD1. The sample consisted of peripheral blood. In DNA, the CDR3 is TGTGCCAGCACCCAAGGACAGGGGGCCTTCTACGAGCAGTACTTC. Amino acid sequence: CASTQGQGAFYEQYF.